The 19 T cell receptor beta chains reported below all come from one sample, sequenced in a study of CD8+CD57+ T cells in acquired aplastic anemia (dated by TCRdb to the late 2010s). TCRdb names Illumina HiSeq 2000 as the instrument used. Profiling of TCR beta VDJ combinations and CDR3 sequences used genomic DNA as the template. TCRdb itself trimmed the public reads at Q25 with fastp, ran MiXCR and retained productive beta chains. CDR3 protein duplicates are merged, each entry listing the most common genes and DNA. This sample lists a few hundred thousand distinct CDR3 sequences; 30% to 35% were detected once. The ten largest clones take up around 1.1% of the sample. The sample consisted of sorted CD4+, CD8+, or CD8+CD57+ T cells (not recorded which) from PBMCs. The receptors were sampled from a human donor in good health, serving as a control.

As to this clonotype: A clone one base away is much larger, so this may be a read error. The gene calls are TRBV20-1 and TRBJ1-2; 8 bases align to TRBD1. The germline V gene has CDR1 DFQATT and CDR2 SNEGSKA (reference sequence). The CDR3 covers 16 residues. CDR3 protein: CSAKGQGDRANYSYTF. DNA of the CDR3: TGCAGTGCTAAAGGACAGGGAGACCGAGCTAACTATAGCTACACCTTC.

This clonotype came up many times. This chain connects TRBV7-8 to TRBJ2-7; D is unclear. The CDR3 covers 11 residues. Germline V gene lookup returns CDR1 SGHVS and CDR2 FQNEAQ. V lost 4 bases, J lost 2 bases, and 3 bases lay in between. The CDR3 protein is CASSYTYEQYF. CDR3 DNA: TGTGCCAGCAGCTACACCTACGAGCAGTACTTC.

This clonotype appeared many times. The chain recombines TRBV20-1 with TRBJ2-1, with D perhaps matching TRBD2 (6 bases). Germline values: CDR1 DFQATT, CDR2 SNEGSKA (reference sequence). With 2 bases removed from V and 2 bases from J, the gap between germline ends came to 10 bases. The CDR3 is made up of 14 amino acids. The CDR3 loop reads CSARYTSPYNEQFF. DNA for the CDR3: TGCAGTGCTAGATACACTAGCCCCTACAATGAGCAGTTCTTC.

On this clonotype: Being one base from a much bigger clone, this may be a read error. The V call is TRBV10-3, the J call TRBJ2-7, with D perhaps TRBD2 (6 bases). The V gene's germline CDR1 is ENHRY and CDR2 SYGVKD. This CDR3 comprises 14 residues. The DNA of the CDR3 is TGTGCACCCACACGGGACTTAAGCTCCTGCGAGCAGTACTTC. This gives the protein CAPTRDLSSCEQYF.

This clonotype was found many times. This chain joins TRBV19 and TRBJ2-1, with 7 positions matching TRBD1. Per the germline V gene, CDR1 is LNHDA and CDR2 is SQIVND (reference sequence). The CDR3 is made up of 15 amino acids. V lost 5 bases and J lost 7; bases outside the gene matches: 11. Here the CDR3 DNA reads TGTGCCAGTAGTCGACCACAGGGGTTGTTGAATGAGCAGTTCTTC. Translating it yields CASSRPQGLLNEQFF.

The chain recombines TRBV10-3 with TRBJ1-1; D is uncertain. This CDR3 comprises 15 residues. V was clipped by 4 bases and J by 1 base, with 13 bases between them. Germline V gene sequence: CDR1 ENHRY, CDR2 SYGVKD. This chain's CDR3 is CAISVGETQNTEAFF. CDR3 DNA sequence: TGTGCCATCAGTGTAGGTGAGACCCAGAACACTGAAGCTTTCTTT.

This clonotype appeared a few times. This chain connects TRBV4-2 to TRBJ2-3; D perhaps matches TRBD1 (6 bases). Trimming shortened V by 0 bases and J by 4 bases, and 14 bases separated the two germline ends. This CDR3 has 16 amino acids. Germline V gene sequence: CDR1 LGHNA, CDR2 YNFKEQ. The CDR3 DNA is TGTGCCAGCAGCCAAGATGCAGGGGCATATTCAGATACGCAGTATTTT. This sequence encodes CASSQDAGAYSDTQYF.

This chain uses TRBV3-1 with TRBJ1-1; D perhaps matches TRBD1 (5 bases). Germline loops: CDR1 LGHDT, CDR2 YNNKEL (reference sequence). V lost 7 bases to trimming and J lost 3 bases, with 15 bases between them. The CDR3 extends over 14 amino acids. CDR3: CASTPWGVDTEAFF. CDR3 in DNA: TGTGCCAGCACTCCCTGGGGGGTGGACACTGAAGCTTTCTTT.

A remark on this clonotype: A read error may account for a junction end that differs from germline. V gene TRBV29-1 combines with J gene TRBJ2-2; D is uncertain. This CDR3 comprises 12 residues. Germline values: CDR1 SQVTM, CDR2 ANQGSEA. CDR3: CSVQKGSVELLF. CDR3 DNA sequence: TGCAGCGTTCAAAAAGGGTCCGTGGAGCTGCTTTTT.

The J gene is TRBJ2-2, the V gene TRBV12-3 or TRBV12-4; the D call may be TRBD1 or TRBD2 (5 bases each). Trimming removed 7 bases from V and 6 bases from J, with 15 bases in between. CDR3 length equals 14 residues. The CDR3 reads CASNNIGGAGELFF. CDR3 coding DNA: TGTGCCAGCAATAATATTGGGGGAGCCGGGGAGCTGTTTTTT.

This clonotype has ten or more counts. V and J are TRBV5-5 and TRBJ1-2; D call uncertain. The germline V gene encodes CDR1 SGHKS and CDR2 YYEKEE (reference sequence). Trimming left V 3 bases short and J 0 bases short, with 21 bases between. CDR3 size: 18 residues. The CDR3 DNA reads TGTGCCAGCAGCTCTCGAGGATGGCAGGCGCTCACTAACTATGGCTACACCTTC. Amino acids: CASSSRGWQALTNYGYTF.

This clonotype occurred many times. J is TRBJ2-1 and V is TRBV7-9; 12 bases match TRBD2. The ends lost 4 bases at V and 8 bases at J; junction bases unmatched: 9. CDR1 is SEHNR, CDR2 FQNEAQ, per germline (reference sequence). This CDR3 is 16 amino acids long. In DNA, the CDR3 is TGTGCCAGCAGCTCCTCGGCGACTAGCGGGAGTTATGAGCAGTTCTTC. This translates into CASSSSATSGSYEQFF.

Of note for this clonotype: It may be a read error: a sequence one base away is much more abundant. J is TRBJ2-1 and V is TRBV24-1; no clear D gene. Germline lookup yields CDR1 KGHDR and CDR2 SFDVKD. The CDR3 is 16 residues long. CDR3 in DNA: TGTGCCACCAGTGAACCGGGTCCCATAAATTACAATGAGCAGTCCTTC. Its translation is CATSEPGPINYNEQSF.

This clonotype was seen at least ten times. The chain has TRBV10-3 and TRBJ2-7, with a weak D call TRBD2 (6 bases). This CDR3 spans 12 amino acids. Germline V CDR1 and CDR2: ENHRY, SYGVKD. V lost 10 bases and J lost 7, with 17 bases in between. CDR3 sequence reads: CATAGTSWEQYF. DNA for the CDR3: TGTGCCACGGCGGGAACCTCTTGGGAGCAGTACTTC.

V gene TRBV24-1 combines with J gene TRBJ1-2, with D perhaps matching TRBD1 (5 bases). The germline gives CDR1 KGHDR, CDR2 SFDVKD. CDR3 length: 14 residues. Trimming stripped 0 bases from V and 8 bases from J, with 12 bases between. The chain's CDR3 is CATSDLDSNCGYTF. The DNA for the CDR3 is TGTGCCACCAGTGATTTGGACAGCAACTGCGGCTACACCTTC.

The table lists this clonotype with many counts. V is TRBV19 and J is TRBJ2-7, with 9 bases fitting TRBD2. V shed 5 bases, J shed 2 bases, and the junction held 7 bases outside the gene matches. The CDR3 is 15 amino acids. Germline lookup yields CDR1 LNHDA and CDR2 SQIVND (reference sequence). The CDR3: CASSRTVAGAYEQYF. Here the CDR3 DNA reads TGTGCCAGTAGTCGGACTGTAGCGGGAGCCTACGAGCAGTACTTC. Full variable domain (missing parts from reference TRBV19 and TRBJ2-7): DGGITQSPKYLFRKEGQNVTLSCEQNLNHDAMYWYRQDPGQGLRLIYYSQIVNDFQKGDIAEGYSVSREKKESFPLTVTSAQKNPTAFYLCASSRTVAGAYEQYFGPGTRLTVT.

As regards this clonotype: A much larger clone is a single base away; this may be a read error. The chain joins TRBV7-3 to TRBJ1-5; no reliable D call. Germline CDR1 reads SGHTA; CDR2 reads FQGTGA. CDR3 length: 16 residues. V lost 2 bases to trimming and J lost 5 bases, with 16 bases between them. The CDR3 bases are TGTGCCAGCAGCTTAGTATCCCGGGGTTGGTATCAGCCCCAGCATTTT. Translation gives CASSLVSRGWYQPQHF.

This clonotype was picked up many times. The chain carries TRBV7-9 and TRBJ2-3, with no clear D. V gave up 6 bases and J gave up 4 bases, with 5 bases separating them. Germline CDR1 is SEHNR and CDR2 is FQNEAQ (reference sequence). The CDR3 spans 11 residues. Written as DNA, the CDR3 is TGTGCCAGCAGAGGTTCAGATACGCAGTATTTT. Its translation: CASRGSDTQYF. Based on the CDR3 plus reference TRBV7-9 and TRBJ2-3, the full variable domain is DTGVSQNPRHKITKRGQNVTFRCDPISEHNRLYWYRQTLGQGPEFLTYFQNEAQLEKSRLLSDRFSAERPKGSFSTLEIQRTEQGDSAMYLCASRGSDTQYFGPGTRLTVL.

The rearrangement links TRBV27 to TRBJ1-1, with a weak D call TRBD1 (5 bases). CDR3 length: 15 amino acids. The germline V gene has CDR1 MNHEY and CDR2 SMNVEV (reference sequence). V was cut by 4 bases and J by 3 bases, with 15 bases left in between. The CDR3 spells CASSSPNRGDTEAFF. The DNA of the CDR3 is TGTGCCAGCAGTTCGCCCAACCGGGGCGACACTGAAGCTTTCTTT.